Given below is one T cell receptor beta chain in context. Its antigen is unidentified. The CDR3 extends over 15 amino acids. Germline loops: CDR1 KGHSH, CDR2 LQKENI. The ends lost 3 bases at V and 4 bases at J; junction bases unmatched: 9. Profiled with immunoSEQ multiplex PCR; TCRdb holds only in-frame clones, not every one. The profile shows 260,000 or so clones, 70% to 90% of them singletons. The data stem from a study of cytomegalovirus exposure and HLA in healthy donors. The study's findings and limits: The investigators catalogued 150 to 200 TCR beta chains as cytomegalovirus-associated. Testing in vitro showed a few CMV-associated chains specific for CMV antigens. According to a subsequent analysis, TCR clusters from the first cohort were inclined to appear together in the 120 validation repertoires. As was reported, the classifier diagnosed cytomegalovirus status with high specificity and sensitivity.

The chain is built from TRBV18 and TRBJ2-7; TRBD2 matches at 7 bases. The sequence derives from a woman between 18 and 29 years old in good health and CMV-seronegative. Sequenced material: PBMCs. The CDR3 nucleotides read TGTGCCAGCTCACCGAGCCTAGCGGAGACTTACGAGCAGTACTTC. This codes for CASSPSLAETYEQYF. Based on the CDR3 plus reference TRBV18 and TRBJ2-7, the full variable domain is NAGVMQNPRHLVRRRGQEARLRCSPMKGHSHVYWYRQLPEEGLKFMVYLQKENIIDESGMPKERFSAEFPKEGPSILRIQQVVRGDSAAYFCASSPSLAETYEQYFGPGTRLTVT.